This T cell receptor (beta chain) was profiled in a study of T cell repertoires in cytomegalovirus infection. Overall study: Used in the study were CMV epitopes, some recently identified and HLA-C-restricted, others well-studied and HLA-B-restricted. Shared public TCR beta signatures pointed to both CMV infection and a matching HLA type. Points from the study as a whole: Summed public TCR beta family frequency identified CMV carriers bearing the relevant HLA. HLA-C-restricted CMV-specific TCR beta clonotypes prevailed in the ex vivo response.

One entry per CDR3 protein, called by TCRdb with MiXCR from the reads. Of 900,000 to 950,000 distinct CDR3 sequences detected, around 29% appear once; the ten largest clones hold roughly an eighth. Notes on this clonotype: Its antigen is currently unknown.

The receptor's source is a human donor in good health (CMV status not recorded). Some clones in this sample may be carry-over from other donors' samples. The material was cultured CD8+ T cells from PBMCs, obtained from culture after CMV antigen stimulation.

DNA of the CDR3: TGTGCCAGCAGCTTAAAACCCGGGGCCCGGGCACACGAGCAGTACTTC. Translated, it gives CASSLKPGARAHEQYF. The V call is TRBV13, the J call TRBJ2-7; D may match TRBD1 or TRBD2 (5 bases each). CDR3 length: 16 residues. Germline-derived CDR1 and CDR2 are PRHDT and FYEKMQ (reference sequence). The V end lost 2 bases, the J end lost 5 bases, and 19 bases lay between the germline ends.